This record looks at one T cell receptor beta chain sequence and its context. This sample was taken from a study of preoperative IRX-2 immunotherapy in early breast cancer. Generated by immunoSEQ multiplex PCR, the TCRdb table keeps only in-frame clones and is missing some. The sample contains over 25,000 clones, 83% of which appear only once. The treatment denotes: preoperative locoregional IRX-2 cytokine immunotherapy. Patients received preoperative, locoregional IRX-2 cytokine immunotherapy in a phase Ib study. Germline values: CDR1 LNHDA, CDR2 SQIVND (reference sequence). The CDR3 runs 14 residues. V trimming: 7 bases; J trimming: 6 bases; junction bases outside the gene matches: 10.

This clonotype was sampled from a human donor with breast cancer. The chain links TRBV19 to TRBJ2-3, with 7 nucleotides matching TRBD2. Here the sequenced sample was lymph node tissue, taken from a patient treated with IRX-2 immunotherapy. The CDR3 DNA reads as TGTGCCAGTAATGGGGGGGTGTTTCAGGATACGCAGTATTTT. It yields the protein CASNGGVFQDTQYF.